The source of this TCR beta chain is a study of T cells in Graves' hyperthyroidism and ophthalmopathy. Study-wide findings and caveats: Ophthalmopathy onset followed model prediction by a median about 6.5 months.

In the case of this clonotype: The antigen is undetermined.

Germline V lookup: CDR1 SGDLS, CDR2 YYNGEE. The CDR3 sequence is 15 residues long. Trimming removed 0 bases from V and 5 bases from J; junction bases left unmatched: 8. RNA transcripts served as the template for amplifying TCR beta CDR3 regions. First-round RT-PCR of the TCR CDR3 relied on the HTBI primer set. TCRdb independently ran MiXCR on the multiplex PCR reads; one entry per CDR3 protein. The sample has about 690,000 distinct CDR3 sequences, approximately 15% seen once; the top ten hold about 16%. Sequencing was carried out using blood. This receptor was taken from a man between 50 and 59 years old with Graves' hyperthyroidism. The J gene is TRBJ2-7, the V gene TRBV9, with TRBD2 matching over 7 bases. The CDR3 here is CASSVVGGERNEQYF. The CDR3 DNA reads TGTGCCAGCAGCGTAGTGGGAGGGGAGAGAAACGAGCAGTACTTC.